A selection of T cell receptor beta chains follows, all from one sample in a study of blood T cells in healthy people across ages. TCRdb processed the 5' RACE reads anew with MiXCR; each CDR3 protein has one entry. The table lists about 970,000 distinct CDR3 sequences, approximately 50% of them singletons. Sequenced material: blood. The receptors were sampled from a woman aged 60-75 years in good health. The conserved cysteine and the conserved F or W are not part of the CDR3 here.

length: 15; J: TRBJ2-7; V: TRBV4-1; CDR3: ASSQARTGKSSYEQY
length: 12; J: TRBJ2-7; V: TRBV20-1; CDR3: SARTTGENYEQY
length: 14; J: TRBJ2-1; V: TRBV9; CDR3: ASSVEGRGRYNEQF
length: 13; J: TRBJ2-7; V: TRBV6-1; CDR3: ASSVMPGTGNEQY
length: 10; J: TRBJ2-7; V: TRBV6-2/TRBV6-3; CDR3: ASKRDSYEQY
length: 12; J: TRBJ2-7; V: TRBV20-1; CDR3: SARVTGRLYEQY
length: 13; J: TRBJ2-7; V: TRBV28; CDR3: ASTTVGGSSYEQY
length: 12; J: TRBJ2-5; V: TRBV7-9; CDR3: ASSLGGLQETQY
length: 11; J: TRBJ1-1; V: TRBV18; CDR3: ASSPQGEAEAF
length: 13; J: TRBJ2-3; V: TRBV12-5; CDR3: ASVRGHGRTDTQY
length: 12; J: TRBJ2-1; V: TRBV20-1; CDR3: SYEAGEGHGEQF
length: 12; J: TRBJ2-1; V: TRBV6-2/TRBV6-3; CDR3: ASIPSGSYNEQF
length: 12; J: TRBJ1-5; V: TRBV20-1; CDR3: SASLSYSNQPQH
length: 12; J: TRBJ2-5; V: TRBV7-2; CDR3: ASSRTGAQETQY
length: 15; J: TRBJ2-7; V: TRBV20-1; CDR3: SARDVMRLASSYEQY
length: 13; J: TRBJ2-5; V: TRBV20-1; CDR3: SATRTSGGVETQY
length: 13; J: TRBJ2-3; V: TRBV10-2; CDR3: ASRSSLAVTDTQY